This is a list of T cell receptor beta chains from one sample in a study of shared clonotypes between healthy human individuals. The table came from immunoSEQ multiplex PCR; TCRdb's copy has only in-frame clones and leaves some out. The sample shows more than 2 million clones, 90% to 97% of them seen only once. The sample comprised naive CD4+ T cells sorted from blood. All receptors derive from a man in his late teens or twenties in good health. Both conserved end residues are part of each CDR3. A D gene is named only where the DNA matches it firmly. Only some rows state a clone size, as once, few, many or a class for expanded clones.

>-|TRBD1|TRBJ1-4|TRBV5-1
TGCGCCAGCAGCTCCCGGACAGGGATAAATCGGGAACTGTTTTTT
CASSSRTGINRELFF
>-|TRBD1|TRBJ1-2|TRBV9
TGTGCCAGCAGCGTAGGGCCCTCAGGGGGCGCCTATGGCTACACCTTC
CASSVGPSGGAYGYTF
>few|TRBD2|TRBJ2-5|TRBV7-2
TGTGCCAGCAGCCCCCAGTTACTAGCGGGGGCGGAGACCCAGTACTTC
CASSPQLLAGAETQYF
>-|-|TRBJ1-3|TRBV2
TGTGCCAGCAGTGATTCCTGGACAGCCGGAAACACCATATATTTT
CASSDSWTAGNTIYF
>-|TRBD1|TRBJ1-4|TRBV28
TGTGCCAGCAAGGGGGCCTACAGGGTTCGTAATATTCTGTTTTTT
CASKGAYRVRNILFF
>-|-|TRBJ2-5|TRBV30
TGTGCCTGGAGGACAGAGACCCAGTACTTC
CAWRTETQYF
>-|TRBD1|TRBJ1-5|TRBV28
TGTGCCAGCATCTTGACAGGGATCAATCAGCCCCAGCATTTT
CASILTGINQPQHF
>-|-|TRBJ1-6|TRBV7-9
TGTGCCAGCAGCTTATCACAGGACTATTCACCCCTCCACTTT
CASSLSQDYSPLHF
>-|TRBD1|TRBJ1-6|TRBV6-5
TGTGCCAGCAGCCCCGTCAGGGGGCAATCACCCCTCCACTTT
CASSPVRGQSPLHF
>once|TRBD2|TRBJ2-1|TRBV5-1
TGCGCCAGCAGCGAGACTAGCAGCTCCTACAATGAGCAGTTCTTC
CASSETSSSYNEQFF
>-|TRBD1|TRBJ2-5|TRBV9
TGTGCCAGCAGCGTACGCCCCGGGACAGTACAAGAGACCCAGTACTTC
CASSVRPGTVQETQYF
>-|-|TRBJ2-7|TRBV27
TGTGCCAGCAGTTTATCGCGTAGCGGCGAGCAGTACTTC
CASSLSRSGEQYF
>-|TRBD2|TRBJ2-1|TRBV29-1
TGCAGCGTAGCCTCACTCTTAGGACTAGCGGGACCCTACAATGAGCAGTTCTTC
CSVASLLGLAGPYNEQFF
>-|-|TRBJ1-4|TRBV5-1
TGCGCCAGCAGCCGGGGGGCATCAACTAATGAAAAACTGTTTTTT
CASSRGASTNEKLFF
>-|TRBD1|TRBJ2-7|TRBV6-1
TGTGCCAGCAGCAGACAGGGATACTTCGACGAGCAGTACTTC
CASSRQGYFDEQYF
>-|TRBD1|TRBJ1-6|TRBV6-1
TGTGCCAGCACTGGACAGGATAGTTCACCCCTCCACTTT
CASTGQDSSPLHF
>-|-|TRBJ2-7|TRBV4-1
TGCGCCAGCAGCCAAGTAGGGCTAGCAAAGGACGAGCAGTACTTC
CASSQVGLAKDEQYF
>-|TRBD2|TRBJ2-7|TRBV11-2
TGTGCCAGCAGCTTACCGGGGGGCGAGCAGTACTTC
CASSLPGGEQYF
>-|-|TRBJ1-2|TRBV7-3
TGTGCCAGCAGCCCGTCCCAGGGGTTTTACTATGGCTACACCTTC
CASSPSQGFYYGYTF
>-|-|TRBJ2-3|TRBV6-5
TGTGCCAGCAGAACCGACGGCACAGATACGCAGTATTTT
CASRTDGTDTQYF
>-|-|TRBJ2-3|TRBV7-2
TGTGCCAGCAGCTTAAGGGGCGGAGGCACAGATACGCAGTATTTT
CASSLRGGGTDTQYF
>-|-|TRBJ1-3|TRBV18
TGTGCCAGCTCACCGGGACTGACGGACTCTGGAAACACCATATATTTT
CASSPGLTDSGNTIYF
>-|TRBD1|TRBJ1-6|TRBV25-1
TGTGCCACCTCGGGGAGGGGGCATATTAATTCACCCCTCCACTTT
CATSGRGHINSPLHF
>-|TRBD2|TRBJ2-1|TRBV30
TGTGCCTGGAGTCTAGCGGGCGTATCACATGAGCAGTTCTTC
CAWSLAGVSHEQFF
>-|TRBD1|TRBJ1-1|TRBV6-6
TGTGCCAGCATTAAACCAGGGGGCGGCCTTACTGAAGCTTTCTTT
CASIKPGGGLTEAFF
>-|-|TRBJ2-5|TRBV7-9
TGTGCCAGCAGCTATCCGGGGATGGGAGAGACCCAGTACTTC
CASSYPGMGETQYF
>once|-|TRBJ2-3|TRBV5-5
TGTGCCAGCATGCAAGGACAACTCACAGATACGCAGTATTTT
CASMQGQLTDTQYF
>-|TRBD1|TRBJ2-1|TRBV5-1
TGCGCCAGCACCCAAGCGACAGGGGGAGTCAATGAGCAGTTCTTC
CASTQATGGVNEQFF
>-|-|TRBJ1-5|TRBV6-1
TGTGCCAGCAGTGTAGGGGGGTCGAGCAATCAGCCCCAGCATTTT
CASSVGGSSNQPQHF
>-|-|TRBJ1-3|TRBV6-5
TGTGCCAGCAGTTACTCGAGAGGGTACGGAAACACCATATATTTT
CASSYSRGYGNTIYF
>-|TRBD1|TRBJ1-1|TRBV11-3
TGTGCCAGCAGCTTAGATGGCACAGGGGGGGCTTTCTTT
CASSLDGTGGAFF
>-|-|TRBJ1-4|TRBV30
TGTGCCTGGATGGGTGATAGGGGCGAAAAACTGTTTTTT
CAWMGDRGEKLFF